This is a list of T cell receptor beta chains from one sample in a study of T cell responses to AZD1222 COVID-19 vaccine. Some clones are missing from TCRdb's copy, which holds only in-frame ones; the method was immunoSEQ multiplex PCR. This sample carries hundreds of thousands of clones, about 93% of them seen once, and the ten largest clones take approximately 1%. Source: peripheral blood, taken on day 0 of MenACWY control vaccination. Source of these receptors: an adult in good health. CDR3s include the opening cysteine and the closing phenylalanine or tryptophan. Fields, in order: V gene, D gene, J gene, clone size, CDR3 DNA, CDR3 protein. D genes are given only for firm matches. Only some rows state a clone size, as once, few, many or a class for expanded clones.

>TRBV7-2|NA|TRBJ1-1|NA
TGTGCCAGCAGCTTAGAGGTGACAGCGGCTGAAGCTTTCTTT
CASSLEVTAAEAFF
>TRBV7-2|TRBD1|TRBJ1-5|NA
TGTGCCAGCAGCCCGGGACAGGCTTACAATCAGCCCCAGCATTTT
CASSPGQAYNQPQHF
>TRBV2|NA|TRBJ1-3|once
TGTGCCAGCAGTCGTGACAGCGGCTCTGGAAACACCATATATTTT
CASSRDSGSGNTIYF
>TRBV27|NA|TRBJ1-2|NA
TGTGCCAGCGGGGATTATGGTTATGGGGCATACGGCTACACCTTC
CASGDYGYGAYGYTF
>TRBV3-1/TRBV3-2|NA|TRBJ1-3|once
TGTGCCAGCAGCCCCGGAGGAAACACCATATATTTT
CASSPGGNTIYF
>TRBV18|NA|TRBJ1-2|NA
TGTGCCAGCTCACCCATCGTGACAGATTCAAATCGGTATGGCTACACCTTC
CASSPIVTDSNRYGYTF
>TRBV28|NA|TRBJ1-2|few
TGTGCCAGCAGTTTCTTTAAGGGAAACGGCTACACCTTC
CASSFFKGNGYTF
>TRBV7-8|NA|TRBJ2-5|NA
TGTGCCAGCAGCAAAGTGTCGGGACGAGAGACCCAGTACTTC
CASSKVSGRETQYF
>TRBV5-1|NA|TRBJ1-3|NA
TGCGCCAGCAGCCCGGGGACGGGTCCCTCTGGAAACACCATATATTTT
CASSPGTGPSGNTIYF
>TRBV2|NA|TRBJ1-3|NA
TGTGCCAGCAGTGAAGACAGGGCTGGAAACACCATATATTTT
CASSEDRAGNTIYF
>TRBV27|TRBD2|TRBJ2-3|NA
TGTGCCAGCAGCCGATTCGCGGGGGGAGTTGGCACAGATACGCAGTATTTT
CASSRFAGGVGTDTQYF
>TRBV4-1|NA|TRBJ2-1|once
TGCGCCAGCAGCCAAGATCCCGGGACGGGGTCCAATGAGCAGTTCTTC
CASSQDPGTGSNEQFF
>TRBV6-5|NA|TRBJ2-7|once
TGTGCCAGCAGTTCAGACACGTACGAGCAGTACTTC
CASSSDTYEQYF
>TRBV5-1|TRBD1|TRBJ2-5|NA
TGCGCCAGCAGCCCAGGACAGGGAGGAGAGACCCAGTACTTC
CASSPGQGGETQYF
>TRBV10-3|TRBD1|TRBJ1-1|NA
TGTGCCATCAGTGGGACAGGGGGCATGAACACTGAAGCTTTCTTT
CAISGTGGMNTEAFF
>TRBV19|NA|TRBJ2-7|once
TGTGCCAGTACTCTGACATATGGGGGAGCCTACGAGCAGTACTTC
CASTLTYGGAYEQYF
>TRBV18|NA|TRBJ1-5|NA
TGTGCCAGCTCACCTGGCGAGGGTGGTCAGCCCCAGCATTTT
CASSPGEGGQPQHF
>TRBV18|NA|TRBJ1-4|once
TGTGCCAGCTCGCAGATTACAACTAATGAAAAACTGTTTTTT
CASSQITTNEKLFF
>TRBV7-9|NA|TRBJ1-2|NA
TGTGCCAGCAGCTTAGCGTGGGATGGCTACACCTTC
CASSLAWDGYTF
>TRBV7-2|NA|TRBJ1-5|NA
TGTGCCAGCAGCTTTAAAGGGGCGGGGAACCAGCCCCAGCATTTT
CASSFKGAGNQPQHF
>TRBV15|NA|TRBJ1-1|NA
TGTGCCACCAGCAGAAGGGGGAGGATCGAAGCTTTCTTT
CATSRRGRIEAFF
>TRBV5-5|NA|TRBJ1-2|once
TGTGCCAGCAGGCCAGGGGCGGCTAACTATGGCTACACCTTC
CASRPGAANYGYTF
>TRBV4-2|TRBD2|TRBJ2-5|NA
TGTGCCAGCAGCCAAGAATTAGGGCGGGGGAAAGAGACCCAGTACTTC
CASSQELGRGKETQYF
>TRBV28|NA|TRBJ1-2|NA
TGTGCCAGCAGTTTATTTCAGGGGCAAGGCTATGGCTACACCTTC
CASSLFQGQGYGYTF
>TRBV30|TRBD2|TRBJ2-2|NA
TGTGCCTGGAGCGGGGGGGTGACCACCGGGGAGCTGTTTTTT
CAWSGGVTTGELFF
>TRBV7-9|TRBD1|TRBJ1-4|NA
TGTGCCAGCAGCTCCCTGACAGGGGGTGTTGCAACTAATGAAAAACTGTTTTTT
CASSSLTGGVATNEKLFF
>TRBV30|NA|TRBJ1-1|NA
TGTGCCTCCCTAGGACGGATGAACACTGAAGCTTTCTTT
CASLGRMNTEAFF